These 32 T cell receptor beta chains were sequenced from one sample in a study of blood T cell repertoires in COVID-19. Sequencing was performed with immunoSEQ multiplex PCR; in TCRdb, only in-frame clones are kept and a portion is missing. The sample shows 200,000 to 300,000 clones, 88% of them seen only once. The sequenced sample consisted of PBMCs or T cells enriched from blood (not recorded which). These receptors were collected from a woman aged 40-49 years who had been exposed to COVID-19.

The chain joins TRBV4-3 to TRBJ2-3, with 7 bases identical to TRBD2. CDR1 is LGHNA, CDR2 YSLEER, per germline. This CDR3 contains 14 residues. V trimming: 7 bases; J trimming: 4 bases; junction bases outside the gene matches: 8. CDR3 sequence: CASTPSAGSDTQYF. The CDR3 nucleotides are TGCGCCAGCACTCCTTCAGCGGGATCAGATACGCAGTATTTT.

The rearrangement links TRBV6-5 to TRBJ1-1; D gene ambiguous. Trimming pared 7 bases from V and 2 bases from J, leaving 17 bases between. CDR3 size: 15 residues. Germline V gene sequence: CDR1 MNHEY, CDR2 SVGAGI. Here the CDR3 DNA reads TGTGCCAGCATACCGACCTTCGAGGCAAACACTGAAGCTTTCTTT. It translates to CASIPTFEANTEAFF.

V usage is TRBV7-9 and J usage is TRBJ2-2; D possibly corresponds to TRBD2 (7 bases). The V gene lost 5 bases and the J gene lost 6 bases, with 22 bases spanning the gap. CDR1 and CDR2 (germline): SEHNR, FQNEAQ (reference sequence). CDR3 length: 17 residues. The CDR3 nucleotides are TGTGCCAGCAGCCCTGGCGGGGGCGATTCGAATCCCGGGGAGCTGTTTTTT. This encodes CASSPGGGDSNPGELFF.

The chain couples TRBV19 to TRBJ2-1; TRBD2 aligns across 9 bases. The CDR3 totals 14 residues. The germline V gene has CDR1 LNHDA and CDR2 SQIVND (reference sequence). J lost 6 bases, V lost 5 bases, and 5 bases had no gene match. DNA for the CDR3: TGTGCCAGTAGTCTAGCGGGGAGCCCCAATGAGCAGTTCTTC. It codes for CASSLAGSPNEQFF. The full variable domain, completed using reference TRBV19 and TRBJ2-1, is DGGITQSPKYLFRKEGQNVTLSCEQNLNHDAMYWYRQDPGQGLRLIYYSQIVNDFQKGDIAEGYSVSREKKESFPLTVTSAQKNPTAFYLCASSLAGSPNEQFFGPGTRLTVL.

V gene TRBV7-3 combines with J gene TRBJ2-2; 11 bases are a match to TRBD2. There are 18 residues in the CDR3. V gave up 5 bases and J gave up 2 bases; unmatched junction bases: 10. The germline V gene encodes CDR1 SGHTA and CDR2 FQGTGA. The CDR3 reads CASSRAGTSGYNTGELFF. In DNA form, the CDR3 reads TGTGCCAGCAGCCGCGCCGGGACTAGCGGTTATAACACCGGGGAGCTGTTTTTT.

This clone was picked up a small number of times. The chain links TRBV5-6 to TRBJ2-3; TRBD2 matches at 11 bases. Looked up from germline, CDR1 is SGHDT and CDR2 is YYEEEE. This CDR3 spans 17 amino acids. Losses at the gene ends were 3 bases for V and 7 bases for J; bases not matched to a gene: 13. The CDR3 DNA follows: TGTGCCAGCAGCTCCCCGTTACTAGCGGGGGTTATGTATACGCAGTATTTT. Its protein product is CASSSPLLAGVMYTQYF. The complete variable domain, with remaining parts taken from reference TRBV5-6 and TRBJ2-3, reads DAGVTQSPTHLIKTRGQQVTLRCSPKSGHDTVSWYQQALGQGPQFIFQYYEEEERQRGNFPDRFSGHQFPNYSSELNVNALLLGDSALYLCASSSPLLAGVMYTQYFGPGTRLTVL.

The CDR3 nucleotides are TGTGCCAGCAGTAGACTAGCGGCGCGCGCGGCATCAGATACGCAGTATTTT. This gives the protein CASSRLAARAASDTQYF. This chain connects TRBV27 to TRBJ2-3; TRBD2 aligns across 9 bases. The CDR3 loop spans 17 amino acids. V lost 5 bases and J lost 4; bases outside the gene matches: 13. CDR1 is MNHEY and CDR2 is SMNVEV in the germline V gene (reference sequence).

The chain combines TRBV11-2 with TRBJ2-4; 8 nucleotides match TRBD2. Germline loops: CDR1 SGHAT, CDR2 FQNNGV. The CDR3 is 15 amino acids. J gave up 10 bases and V 5 bases, and 13 bases lay outside the gene matches. The CDR3 sequence: CASSGEKRESQIQYF. The CDR3 region has the DNA TGTGCCAGCAGCGGAGAAAAGCGGGAGAGCCAGATTCAGTACTTC.

The chain combines TRBV7-3 with TRBJ2-3; 7 nucleotides match TRBD2. Per germline, CDR1 SGHTA and CDR2 FQGTGA. Trimming at V came to 4 bases and at J to 6 bases, leaving 7 bases not matched to a gene. This CDR3 spans 14 amino acids. The CDR3 coding sequence is TGTGCCAGCAGCTCGAGCGGGGTGGGGGATACGCAGTATTTT. Protein sequence: CASSSSGVGDTQYF.

The chain has TRBV5-8 and TRBJ2-2, with 7 bases matching TRBD2. The CDR3 length is 15 residues. Germline V CDR1 and CDR2: SGHTS, YDEGEE. Trimming took 7 bases from V and 5 from J; bases not matched to a gene: 11. CDR3 DNA sequence: TGTGCCAGCGGGGGGAGCGGGAAAGGAACCGGGGAGCTGTTTTTT. It translates to CASGGSGKGTGELFF.

The chain recombines TRBV2 with TRBJ2-7, with D tentatively TRBD2 (5 bases). CDR1 is SNHLY, CDR2 FYNNEI, per germline. The CDR3 runs 16 residues. V lost 6 bases to trimming and J lost 1 base, with 19 bases between them. CDR3: CASREIPRRKSYEQYV. The CDR3 DNA is TGTGCCAGCAGGGAGATTCCCAGGAGGAAATCCTACGAGCAGTACGTC.

V usage is TRBV7-3 and J usage is TRBJ1-2; D remains ambiguous. Between the trimmed V and J ends, which lost 1 base and 4 bases, there was a span of 10 bases. There are 14 residues in the CDR3. Germline CDR1 reads SGHTA; CDR2 reads FQGTGA. Here the CDR3 reads CASSLKPGGYGYTF. For the CDR3, the DNA is TGTGCCAGCAGCTTAAAGCCAGGTGGCTATGGCTACACCTTC.

This sequence joins TRBV2 and TRBJ2-7, with D perhaps TRBD2 (5 bases). The V gene lost 6 bases and the J gene lost 2 bases, with 14 bases spanning the gap. Looked up from germline, CDR1 is SNHLY and CDR2 is FYNNEI. This CDR3 comprises 14 residues. In DNA form, the CDR3 reads TGTGCCAGCAGCCTAAGCGGCGTTACCTACGAGCAGTACTTC. It codes for CASSLSGVTYEQYF.

The chain recombines TRBV13 with TRBJ1-4, with a tentative D call TRBD1 (5 bases). This CDR3 has 13 amino acids. Germline V gene sequence: CDR1 PRHDT, CDR2 FYEKMQ (reference sequence). Trimming cost V 3 bases and J 4 bases, with 6 bases left between them. The CDR3 region has the DNA TGTGCCAGCAGCTTCAGGGTTAATGAAAAACTGTTTTTT. Protein product: CASSFRVNEKLFF.

The chain uses TRBV7-3 and TRBJ2-2, with a possible D match to TRBD1 (6 bases). CDR1 and CDR2 (germline): SGHTA, FQGTGA. V was shortened by 5 bases and J by 3 bases, with 16 bases between the two germline ends. This CDR3 spans 16 amino acids. The CDR3 DNA is TGTGCCAGCAGCCGGACAGTCAAGGCGGACACCGGGGAGCTGTTTTTT. Protein: CASSRTVKADTGELFF.

V and J are TRBV3-1 (or the pseudogene TRBV3-2) and TRBJ1-2; D is possibly TRBD1 (5 bases). The V end was cut by 1 base, the J end by 4 bases, with 10 bases between. Per germline, CDR1 LGHDT and CDR2 YNNKEL (reference sequence). The CDR3 extends over 14 amino acids. CDR3 DNA sequence: TGTGCCAGCAGCCAAGCAAGTCAGGGCTATGGCTACACCTTC. As protein: CASSQASQGYGYTF.

The chain carries TRBV5-6 and TRBJ2-4; D perhaps matches TRBD2 (6 bases). The germline gives CDR1 SGHDT, CDR2 YYEEEE. The CDR3 consists of 17 residues. The ends were cut back, 1 base at V and 3 bases at J, with 17 bases in the middle. The CDR3 sequence: CASSLLGRDSIKNIQYF. DNA of the CDR3: TGTGCCAGCAGCTTGCTGGGTCGGGACTCGATCAAAAACATTCAGTACTTC.

This clone showed up just once. V and J are TRBV10-3 and TRBJ1-2, with 9 bases identical to TRBD1. Germline CDR1 ENHRY, CDR2 SYGVKD. The J segment lost 4 bases and the V segment lost 4 bases, leaving 4 bases of the junction unmatched. CDR3 length: 14 residues. The CDR3 loop reads CAISGTGDSYGYTF. The CDR3 bases are TGTGCCATCAGTGGGACAGGGGACTCCTATGGCTACACCTTC.

This chain connects TRBV9 to TRBJ1-1, with TRBD1 matching 7 bases. The CDR3 is made up of 14 amino acids. CDR1 SGDLS and CDR2 YYNGEE come from the germline V gene. With 3 bases clipped from V and 3 bases from J, the junction kept 5 bases outside the gene matches. The CDR3 bases are TGTGCCAGCAGCGGAAGACAGGGAGACACTGAAGCTTTCTTT. It specifies CASSGRQGDTEAFF.

J is TRBJ2-3 and V is TRBV7-3, with D maybe TRBD1 (5 bases). V was cut by 7 bases and J by 3 bases, with 14 bases left in between. Germline values: CDR1 SGHTA, CDR2 FQGTGA. The CDR3 is 14 residues long. The CDR3 DNA sequence: TGTGCCAGCAAACCCTCCCCAGGGACAGATACGCAGTATTTT. Encoded protein: CASKPSPGTDTQYF.

The chain employs TRBV27 and TRBJ1-2; 7 nucleotides agree with TRBD1. This CDR3 has 16 residues. The germline V gene has CDR1 MNHEY and CDR2 SMNVEV (reference sequence). The V gene end was trimmed by 2 bases and the J gene end by 8 bases; junction bases not matched to a gene: 14. In DNA form, the CDR3 reads TGTGCCAGCAGTTTAGTCGCGGGACAGTACAGGGTAGGCTACACCTTC. Translation gives CASSLVAGQYRVGYTF.

The rearrangement uses TRBV27 and TRBJ1-1, with 7 bases matching TRBD1. CDR1 MNHEY and CDR2 SMNVEV come from the germline V gene (reference sequence). The CDR3 sequence is 14 residues long. V lost 2 bases to trimming and J lost 1 base; unmatched junction nucleotides: 1. The chain's CDR3 is CASSLRDRNTEAFF. Written as DNA, the CDR3 is TGTGCCAGCAGTTTAAGGGACAGGAACACTGAAGCTTTCTTT.

The chain couples TRBV7-3 to TRBJ2-3; D remains ambiguous. Per the germline V gene, CDR1 is SGHTA and CDR2 is FQGTGA. This CDR3 is 16 amino acids long. V was trimmed by 0 bases and J by 2 bases, leaving 12 bases between them. CDR3 in DNA: TGTGCCAGCAGCTTAACCGGGTCCTCCGCCACAGATACGCAGTATTTT. This codes for CASSLTGSSATDTQYF.

The V call is TRBV7-9, the J call TRBJ1-1; D is unclear. V gave up 2 bases and J gave up 1 base, with 8 bases separating them. Per the germline V gene, CDR1 is SEHNR and CDR2 is FQNEAQ (reference sequence). The CDR3 runs 14 residues. Here the CDR3 reads CASSLTSGNTEAFF. DNA for the CDR3: TGTGCCAGCAGCTTAACCTCAGGGAACACTGAAGCTTTCTTT.

V gene TRBV6-1 combines with J gene TRBJ2-1; 10 nucleotides agree with TRBD2. Germline V gene lookup returns CDR1 MNHNS and CDR2 SASEGT. The CDR3 covers 17 residues. V was clipped by 4 bases and J by 5 bases; unmatched bases: 11. This chain's CDR3 is CASSGSSSSGGHNEQFF. The DNA of the CDR3 is TGTGCCAGCAGTGGCTCTTCTTCTAGCGGGGGCCACAATGAGCAGTTCTTC.

The V gene is TRBV4-3, the J gene TRBJ2-3, with TRBD2 identical over 8 bases. The ends lost 3 bases at V and 6 bases at J; junction bases unmatched: 23. From germline, CDR1 is LGHNA and CDR2 YSLEER. This CDR3 is 20 amino acids long. The CDR3 DNA sequence: TGCGCCAGCAGCCACCCAAGAGATCGGCCTAGCGGGCGGATAGAGGATACGCAGTATTTT. This gives the protein CASSHPRDRPSGRIEDTQYF.

This clone has a single count. V gene TRBV19 combines with J gene TRBJ1-2; D gene uncertain. V was cut by 0 bases and J by 0 bases, with 8 bases left in between. Germline V lookup: CDR1 LNHDA, CDR2 SQIVND (reference sequence). CDR3 length equals 15 residues. CDR3 loop: CASSIEGRANYGYTF. Here the CDR3 DNA reads TGTGCCAGTAGTATAGAGGGCAGAGCTAACTATGGCTACACCTTC.

The chain has TRBV5-6 and TRBJ1-1; the D is unclear. The CDR3 is 12 amino acids. The germline V gene has CDR1 SGHDT and CDR2 YYEEEE. Deletions cut 2 bases from V and 2 bases from J, with 4 bases between. Here the CDR3 DNA reads TGTGCCAGCAGCTTAGCAAACACTGAAGCTTTCTTT. As protein: CASSLANTEAFF.

CDR3 DNA: TGCGCCAGCAGGCAAATGACAGGGTGGAACACCGGGGAGCTGTTTTTT. Its protein product is CASRQMTGWNTGELFF. The gene calls are TRBV5-1 and TRBJ2-2; 7 bases match TRBD1. Germline CDR1 is SGHRS and CDR2 is YFSETQ. The V gene end was trimmed by 5 bases and the J gene end by 1 base; junction bases not matched to a gene: 8. The CDR3 consists of 16 residues.

This clone has just a few counts. This rearrangement joins TRBV20-1 to TRBJ1-5; D is unresolved. This CDR3 is 15 amino acids long. From germline, CDR1 is DFQATT and CDR2 SNEGSKA (reference sequence). V gave up 3 bases and J gave up 9 bases, with 21 bases separating them. The CDR3 region has the DNA TGCAGTGCTAGTTCTTCGTATAGGACTCCGGGGCCCCAGCATTTT. Translated: CSASSSYRTPGPQHF.

J is TRBJ1-1 and V is TRBV19, with 9 bases matching TRBD1. The CDR3 is 15 residues long. Looked up from germline, CDR1 is LNHDA and CDR2 is SQIVND (reference sequence). V shed 8 bases, J shed 2 bases, and the junction held 9 bases outside the gene matches. CDR3 nucleotide sequence: TGTGCCAGTGTCCCTCCGGGACAGGGAAACACTGAAGCTTTCTTT. As protein: CASVPPGQGNTEAFF.

This clone was detected ten times or more. Other DNA variants within this sample encode the same CDR3. V and J are TRBV7-9 and TRBJ1-1, with a tentative D call TRBD1 (5 bases). Between the trimmed V and J ends, which lost 3 bases and 7 bases, there was a span of 6 bases. The CDR3 length is 11 residues. The V gene's germline CDR1 is SEHNR and CDR2 FQNEAQ (reference sequence). The CDR3 loop is CASSLGGEAFF. CDR3 DNA: TGTGCCAGCAGCTTGGGGGGTGAAGCTTTCTTT.